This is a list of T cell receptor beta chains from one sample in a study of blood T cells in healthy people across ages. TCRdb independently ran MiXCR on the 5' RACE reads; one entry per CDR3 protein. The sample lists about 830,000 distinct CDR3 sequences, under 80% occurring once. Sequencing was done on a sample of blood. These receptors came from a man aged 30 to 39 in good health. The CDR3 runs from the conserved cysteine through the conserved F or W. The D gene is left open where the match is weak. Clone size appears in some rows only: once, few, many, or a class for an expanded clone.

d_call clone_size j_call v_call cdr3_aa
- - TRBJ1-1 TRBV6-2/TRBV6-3 CATKRVGNTEAFF
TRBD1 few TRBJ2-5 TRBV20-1 CTGQGQGETQYF
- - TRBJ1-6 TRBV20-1 CSAPDYNGDNSPLHF
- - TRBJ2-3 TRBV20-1 CSARGQAGTDTQYF
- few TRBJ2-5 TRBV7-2 CASSLVEIWETQYF
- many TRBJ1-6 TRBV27 CASSLGVLQNSPLHF
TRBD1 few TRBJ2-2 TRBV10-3 CAIRGNRGPTGELFF
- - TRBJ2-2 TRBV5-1 CASSQTTNTGELFF
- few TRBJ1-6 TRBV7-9 CASSRDTPNNSPLHF
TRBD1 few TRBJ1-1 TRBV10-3 CAISDPGQGGDTEAFF
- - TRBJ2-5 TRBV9 CASSVDPVQETQYF
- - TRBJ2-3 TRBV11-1 CASSRKTTGWGTDTQYF
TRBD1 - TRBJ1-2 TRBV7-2 CASSLEVGQGGYGYTF
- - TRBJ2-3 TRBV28 CASRSGLPTDTQYF
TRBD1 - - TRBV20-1 CSASRTGGILDEQYF
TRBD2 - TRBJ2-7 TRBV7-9 CASSPGGASYEQYF
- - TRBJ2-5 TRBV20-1 CSVGGARRETQYF
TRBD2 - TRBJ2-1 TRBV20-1 CSARSQAGPQETQFF
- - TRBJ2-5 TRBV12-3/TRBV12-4 CASTPGAQETQYF
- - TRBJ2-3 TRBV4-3 CASSATGPGGTDTQYF
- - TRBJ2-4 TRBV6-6 CASSYPRGLVENIQYF
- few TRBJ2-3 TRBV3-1 CASSQVDRTTDTQYF
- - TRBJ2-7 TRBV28 CASSWANEQYF
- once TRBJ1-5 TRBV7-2 CASSLGGNLYQPQHF
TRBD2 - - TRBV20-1 CSASLWLAGGFNQETQYF
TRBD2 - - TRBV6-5 CASSYLGTSTAYEQYF
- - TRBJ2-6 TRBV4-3 CASSQLHGRGANVLTF
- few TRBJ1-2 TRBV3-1 CASSQAPGNYGYTF
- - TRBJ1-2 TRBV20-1 CSARLLQGVDGYTF
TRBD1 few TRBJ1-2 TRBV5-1 CASSYGQGQSGYTF
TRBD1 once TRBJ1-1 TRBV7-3 CASSLDGTANTEAFF
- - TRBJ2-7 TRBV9 CASSGAGGSYEQYF
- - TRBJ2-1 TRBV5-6 CASSLHLNEQFF
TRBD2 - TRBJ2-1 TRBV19 CASSSGGAYEQFF
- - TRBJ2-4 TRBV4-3 CASSQETAKNIQYF
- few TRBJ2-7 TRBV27 CASSFGRGAYEQYF
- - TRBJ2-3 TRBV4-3 CASSPGAGLTRNTQYF
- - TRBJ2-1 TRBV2 CASRGEAGEQFF
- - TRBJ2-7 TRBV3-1 CASGHAGRSDELYF
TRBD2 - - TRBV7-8 CAGSLDGLARETQYF
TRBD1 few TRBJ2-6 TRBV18 CASSPGTGEPGANVLTF
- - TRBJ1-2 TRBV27 CASIGGGGYTF
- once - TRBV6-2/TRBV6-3 CASSSPMDSASYEQYF
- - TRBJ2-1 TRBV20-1 CSARGGTLGNEQFF
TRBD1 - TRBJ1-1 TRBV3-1 CASSPDRGAEAFF
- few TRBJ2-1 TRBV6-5 CACSVSASRHNEQFF
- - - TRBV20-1 CSAPGPQRATHEQYF
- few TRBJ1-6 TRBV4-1 CASSHGSAGVPGAPLHF
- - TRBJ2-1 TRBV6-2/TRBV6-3 CASSSHNGGEQFF
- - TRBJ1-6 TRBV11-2 CASSLGTQVLNSPLHF
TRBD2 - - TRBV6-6 CASSYSLSGGQETQYF
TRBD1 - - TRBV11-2 CASSLGMGQGYEQYF
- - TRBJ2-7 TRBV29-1 CSVRTGTGLYEQYF
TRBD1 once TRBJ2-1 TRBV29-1 CSVERQGARNEQFF
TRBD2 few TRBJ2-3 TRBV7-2 CASRPSSGVGTDTQYF